The next 9 T cell receptor beta chains were all read from a single sample in a study of T cell repertoires in cytomegalovirus infection. TCRdb analysed the reads with MiXCR anew, one entry per CDR3 protein. The table records some 150,000 distinct CDR3 sequences, 5% to 6.5% of them present only once. The sample comprised PBMCs. These TCRs come from a human donor in good health (CMV status not recorded). Some clones in this sample may be carry-over from other donors' samples.

This clonotype was detected ten times or more. This rearrangement joins TRBV10-3 to TRBJ1-5, with D possibly matching TRBD1 (5 bases). V lost 1 base and J 6 bases, leaving 16 bases between the germline ends. Germline loops: CDR1 ENHRY, CDR2 SYGVKD. CDR3 length: 16 amino acids. The CDR3 bases are TGTGCCATCAGTGAGTATCCCGGGCAGGGCGGTCAGCCCCAGCATTTT. This encodes CAISEYPGQGGQPQHF.

This clonotype was seen at least ten times. The chain employs TRBV12-3 or TRBV12-4 and TRBJ1-5, with 8 bases fitting TRBD1. J gave up 0 bases and V 8 bases, and 6 bases lay outside the gene matches. The CDR3 is 15 amino acids. The CDR3 bases are TGTGCCAGCGCCATGACAGGGGATAGCAATCAGCCCCAGCATTTT. It codes for CASAMTGDSNQPQHF.

This chain connects TRBV28 to TRBJ2-3; D uncertain. V was shortened by 1 base and J by 5 bases, with 16 bases between the two germline ends. This CDR3 has 16 residues. The germline V gene encodes CDR1 MDHEN and CDR2 SYDVKM. The CDR3 loop reads CASSLYHGANRDTQYF. The CDR3 DNA reads TGTGCCAGCAGTTTATACCACGGCGCGAATCGAGATACGCAGTATTTT.

In this sample, this clonotype turned up many times. This chain joins TRBV7-2 and TRBJ1-6; tentative D call: TRBD1 (5 bases). V gave up 1 base and J gave up 10 bases, with 20 bases separating them. Germline CDR1 and CDR2: SGHTA and FQGNSA. The CDR3 sequence is 17 residues long. In DNA, the CDR3 is TGTGCCAGCAGCTTAGACCTCAGTTTGCAGGGTTGGTCACCCCTCCACTTT. This encodes CASSLDLSLQGWSPLHF.

The sample holds a few counts of this clonotype. The chain has TRBV7-9 and TRBJ2-5; possible D gene TRBD1, 5 bases. V lost 5 bases and J 5 bases, leaving 12 bases between the germline ends. Germline V gene lookup returns CDR1 SEHNR and CDR2 FQNEAQ (reference sequence). CDR3 length: 13 amino acids. CDR3 bases: TGTGCCAGCAGCGTACAGAAGGGGGAGACCCAGTACTTC. Its translation: CASSVQKGETQYF.

This clonotype was counted at least ten times. The chain couples TRBV7-2 to TRBJ2-1; D is possibly TRBD2 (6 bases). Looked up from germline, CDR1 is SGHTA and CDR2 is FQGNSA. This CDR3 has 16 residues. Trimming shortened V by 1 base and J by 8 bases, and 18 bases separated the two germline ends. CDR3 in DNA: TGTGCCAGCAGCTTAGTAGTACCGACGGGGGTCCATGAGCAGTTCTTC. Translating it yields CASSLVVPTGVHEQFF.

CDR3 sequence: CASSPSGGGPSEQFF. DNA of the CDR3: TGTGCCAGCAGCCCTTCAGGAGGGGGGCCGAGTGAGCAGTTCTTC. The chain uses TRBV7-3 and TRBJ2-1; either TRBD1 or TRBD2 may fit D (6 bases each). The CDR3 contains 15 residues. CDR1 SGHTA and CDR2 FQGTGA come from the germline V gene. Trimming removed 5 bases from V and 9 bases from J, with 20 bases in between.

The chain carries TRBV19 and TRBJ1-1; D ambiguous. Germline values: CDR1 LNHDA, CDR2 SQIVND (reference sequence). V lost 4 bases to trimming and J lost 6 bases, with 18 bases between them. This CDR3 contains 15 residues. CDR3 in amino acids: CASSTIQTVMAEAFF. The DNA of the CDR3 is TGTGCCAGTAGTACTATACAAACGGTTATGGCTGAAGCTTTCTTT.

This clonotype was seen ten or more times. The chain has TRBV28 and TRBJ1-1, with D possibly being TRBD1 (6 bases). Trimming pared 7 bases from V and 4 bases from J, leaving 13 bases between. The CDR3 totals 13 residues. CDR1 is MDHEN and CDR2 is SYDVKM in the germline V gene. CDR3 nucleotide sequence: TGTGCCAGCACCACAGGGAGGCCCACTGAAGCTTTCTTT. Its translation is CASTTGRPTEAFF.